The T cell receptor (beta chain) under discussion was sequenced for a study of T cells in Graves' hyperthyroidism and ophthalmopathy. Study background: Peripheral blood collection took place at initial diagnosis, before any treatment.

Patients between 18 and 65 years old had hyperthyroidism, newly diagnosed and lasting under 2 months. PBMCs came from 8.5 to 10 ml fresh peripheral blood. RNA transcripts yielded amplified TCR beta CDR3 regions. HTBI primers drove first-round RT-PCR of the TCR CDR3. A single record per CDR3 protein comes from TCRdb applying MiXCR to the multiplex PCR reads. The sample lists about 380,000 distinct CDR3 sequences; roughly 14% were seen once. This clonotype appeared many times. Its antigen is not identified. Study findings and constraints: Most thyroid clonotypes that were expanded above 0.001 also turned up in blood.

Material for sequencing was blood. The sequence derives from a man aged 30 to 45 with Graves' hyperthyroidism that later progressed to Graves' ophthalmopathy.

The CDR3 DNA sequence: TGCGCCAGCAGCTCCACGCAGGGGGCGCGGAACACTGAAGCTTTCTTT. Residues: CASSSTQGARNTEAFF. This chain joins TRBV5-1 and TRBJ1-1; TRBD1 matches 8 bases. This CDR3 contains 16 residues. Trimming cost V 3 bases and J 1 base; bases outside gene matches: 8. Germline values: CDR1 SGHRS, CDR2 YFSETQ.